Shown below are 32 T cell receptor beta chains from a single sample sequenced in a study of monozygotic twins with inflammatory bowel disease. TCRdb reanalyzed the 5' RACE reads and collapses them to one entry per CDR3 protein, without DNA. The sample spans about 420,000 distinct CDR3 sequences; the ten largest clones claim about 2.3%. Sequencing was carried out using blood. These receptors were taken from a human donor with ulcerative colitis or Crohn's disease, or a healthy co-twin of an affected twin (not recorded which).

J is TRBJ2-4 and V is TRBV18; TCRdb picks TRBD1, but there is no DNA to check that call. Germline V gene sequence: CDR1 KGHSH, CDR2 LQKENI. CDR3 length: 16 amino acids. CDR3 sequence: CASSTGQNLAKNIQYF.

The CDR3: CASSTGTSGQETQYF. This sequence joins TRBV5-1 and TRBJ2-5; checking the TCRdb D call of TRBD2 is not possible without DNA. This CDR3 is built from 15 residues. The germline V gene encodes CDR1 SGHRS and CDR2 YFSETQ.

The genes are TRBV7-2 and TRBJ1-5; without DNA, the TCRdb call of TRBD1 cannot be checked. The germline gives CDR1 SGHTA, CDR2 FQGNSA. This CDR3 comprises 16 residues. CDR3 protein: CASSLVASGGNQPQHF.

The rearrangement joins TRBV12-3 or TRBV12-4 to TRBJ2-7. The CDR3 spans 13 residues. The CDR3 sequence is CASSSTPSYEQYF.

The chain is built from TRBV12-3 or TRBV12-4 and TRBJ1-2; without DNA, the TCRdb call of TRBD1 cannot be checked. CDR3 length: 14 residues. CDR3 residues: CASSSRDRLFDYTF.

V usage is TRBV24-1 and J usage is TRBJ2-1; the TCRdb call, TRBD2, lacks DNA for checking. The CDR3 extends over 15 amino acids. CDR1 is KGHDR and CDR2 is SFDVKD in the germline V gene. Here the CDR3 reads CATSDARARVNEQFF.

The genes are TRBV5-4 and TRBJ2-7; without DNA, the TCRdb call of TRBD2 cannot be checked. CDR1 SGHNT and CDR2 YYREEE come from the germline V gene (reference sequence). The CDR3 length is 13 residues. CDR3 amino acids: CASSQTSGTEQYF.

The chain uses TRBV5-4 and TRBJ1-2. Germline CDR1 and CDR2: SGHNT and YYREEE (reference sequence). The CDR3 consists of 14 residues. The CDR3: CASSLKTSLGGYTF.

The chain uses TRBV7-2 and TRBJ2-1; TCRdb calls TRBD2, which cannot be checked without DNA. This CDR3 region has 15 residues. CDR1 SGHTA and CDR2 FQGNSA come from the germline V gene. The CDR3 sequence: CASSPGRARYNEQFF.

The chain is built from TRBV30 and TRBJ2-1. Germline CDR1 is GTSNPN and CDR2 is SVGIG (reference sequence). This CDR3 contains 11 residues. The chain's CDR3 is CAWSVQNEQFF.

CDR3: CASSSFGPPKDTQYF. V is TRBV5-1 and J is TRBJ2-3; without DNA, the TCRdb call of TRBD1 cannot be checked. The CDR3 runs 15 residues. CDR1 and CDR2 from the germline V gene are SGHRS and YFSETQ.

The J gene is TRBJ2-7, the V gene TRBV28; absent DNA, TCRdb's TRBD2 call cannot be checked. This CDR3 comprises 16 residues. In germline, CDR1 is MDHEN, CDR2 SYDVKM. The CDR3 spells CASSFSSGRSSYEQYF.

V is TRBV12-3 or TRBV12-4 and J is TRBJ1-1; the TCRdb D gene call, TRBD1, has no DNA to confirm it. The CDR3 loop spans 14 amino acids. This CDR3 is CASSPRGLRTEAFF.

The rearrangement links TRBV7-9 to TRBJ1-1; TCRdb names TRBD1, which stays unverified in the absence of DNA. The CDR3 loop spans 15 amino acids. In germline, CDR1 is SEHNR, CDR2 FQNEAQ (reference sequence). The CDR3 protein is CASSERTAGNTEAFF.

The genes are TRBV7-9 and TRBJ1-2; the TRBD1 assignment by TCRdb is unverifiable without DNA. Per germline, CDR1 SEHNR and CDR2 FQNEAQ (reference sequence). The CDR3 extends over 12 amino acids. CDR3 sequence: CASRGQGNGYTF. Full variable domain (rest looked up from reference TRBV7-9 and TRBJ1-2): DTGVSQNPRHKITKRGQNVTFRCDPISEHNRLYWYRQTLGQGPEFLTYFQNEAQLEKSRLLSDRFSAERPKGSFSTLEIQRTEQGDSAMYLCASRGQGNGYTFGSGTRLTVV.

The gene calls are TRBV10-3 and TRBJ1-2; TCRdb calls TRBD1, which cannot be checked without DNA. CDR1 is ENHRY, CDR2 SYGVKD, per germline. The CDR3 length is 15 residues. This CDR3 is CAISDRDRKDYGYTF.

The rearrangement uses TRBV28 and TRBJ2-7; TCRdb's assignment of TRBD2 cannot be checked, as there is no DNA. Germline CDR1 and CDR2: MDHEN and SYDVKM. CDR3 length equals 17 residues. CDR3 in amino acids: CASSPPEEGLLSYEQYF.

The genes are TRBV7-9 and TRBJ2-7; the TCRdb D gene call, TRBD2, has no DNA to confirm it. Germline V gene lookup returns CDR1 SEHNR and CDR2 FQNEAQ (reference sequence). This CDR3 is built from 13 residues. This CDR3 is CATEAGWSYEQYF.

V and J are TRBV7-2 and TRBJ2-7; as DNA is missing, the TRBD1 call by TCRdb cannot be tested. The germline CDR1 and CDR2 sequences are SGHTA and FQGNSA. The CDR3 spans 16 residues. Here the CDR3 reads CASSAQRGGYSYEQYF.

The CDR3: CAWSGQDQETQYF. The chain has TRBV30 and TRBJ2-5. Germline lookup yields CDR1 GTSNPN and CDR2 SVGIG (reference sequence). This CDR3 comprises 13 residues.

The genes are TRBV30 and TRBJ1-3. Germline V CDR1 and CDR2: GTSNPN, SVGIG (reference sequence). The CDR3 is made up of 12 amino acids. This CDR3 reads CAWSVQGNTIYF.

The chain carries TRBV12-3 or TRBV12-4 and TRBJ2-1. The CDR3 is 11 residues long. The CDR3 reads CASSFLNEQFF.

The V and J genes are TRBV5-1 and TRBJ2-3; the TCRdb D gene call, TRBD2, has no DNA to confirm it. Germline-derived CDR1 and CDR2 are SGHRS and YFSETQ. CDR3 size: 13 residues. CDR3 amino acids: CASSAGGQDTQYF. The whole variable domain, filled in from reference TRBV5-1 and TRBJ2-3, reads KAGVTQTPRYLIKTRGQQVTLSCSPISGHRSVSWYQQTPGQGLQFLFEYFSETQRNKGNFPGRFSGRQFSNSRSEMNVSTLELGDSALYLCASSAGGQDTQYFGPGTRLTVL.

The genes are TRBV6-5 and TRBJ1-1; TCRdb picks TRBD1, but there is no DNA to check that call. Per germline, CDR1 MNHEY and CDR2 SVGAGI. The CDR3 length is 14 residues. This CDR3 reads CASSYRQGATEAFF.

This CDR3 reads CASTRGLGTGELFF. The chain has TRBV6-1 and TRBJ2-2; no DNA is available, so the TRBD1 call from TCRdb remains unchecked. The CDR3 totals 14 residues. The germline gives CDR1 MNHNS, CDR2 SASEGT.

V and J are TRBV7-6 and TRBJ2-1; TCRdb's D call of TRBD1 is untestable without DNA. Looked up from germline, CDR1 is SGHVS and CDR2 is FNYEAQ. This CDR3 comprises 16 residues. The CDR3 loop is CASSLNPGGFYNEQFF.

The gene calls are TRBV14 and TRBJ1-1; absent DNA, TCRdb's TRBD1 call cannot be checked. Germline values: CDR1 SGHDN, CDR2 FVKESK. The CDR3 has 16 residues. CDR3 loop: CASSQTGGYVNTEAFF.

The chain is built from TRBV5-1 and TRBJ2-1; with no DNA, the TCRdb D assignment of TRBD2 cannot be verified. The germline CDR1 and CDR2 sequences are SGHRS and YFSETQ. The CDR3 covers 15 residues. CDR3: CASSSTGTSYNEQFF.

The genes are TRBV19 and TRBJ2-3; TCRdb calls TRBD2, which cannot be checked without DNA. Germline assignment: CDR1 LNHDA and CDR2 SQIVND (reference sequence). The length of the CDR3 is 15 residues. The CDR3 loop is CASGDIAVSTDTQYF.

The CDR3 region is CASSPLASGDYNEQFF. The chain couples TRBV4-3 to TRBJ2-1; TCRdb designates TRBD2, a call that cannot be tested without DNA. Germline V gene lookup returns CDR1 LGHNA and CDR2 YSLEER. CDR3 length: 16 residues.

V gene TRBV27 combines with J gene TRBJ1-2. CDR1 is MNHEY, CDR2 SMNVEV, per germline (reference sequence). This CDR3 region has 12 residues. This chain's CDR3 is CATGPRDYGHTF.

CDR3 residues: CASSGTGTPRIQYF. This chain connects TRBV5-1 to TRBJ2-5; TCRdb picks TRBD1, but there is no DNA to check that call. CDR1 SGHRS and CDR2 YFSETQ come from the germline V gene. This CDR3 is built from 14 residues. The whole variable domain, remainder taken from reference TRBV5-1 and TRBJ2-5, is KAGVTQTPRYLIKTRGQQVTLSCSPISGHRSVSWYQQTPGQGLQFLFEYFSETQRNKGNFPGRFSGRQFSNSRSEMNVSTLELGDSALYLCASSGTGTPRIQYFGPGTRLLVL.